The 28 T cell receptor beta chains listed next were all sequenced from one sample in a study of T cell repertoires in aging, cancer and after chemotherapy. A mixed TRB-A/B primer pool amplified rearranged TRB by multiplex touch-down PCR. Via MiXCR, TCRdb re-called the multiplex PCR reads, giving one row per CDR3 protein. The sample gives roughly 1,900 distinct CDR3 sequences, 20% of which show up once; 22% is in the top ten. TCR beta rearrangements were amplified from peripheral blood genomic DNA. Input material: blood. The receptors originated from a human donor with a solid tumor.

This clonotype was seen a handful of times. The chain's CDR3 is CASSLSPGTSGSLAKNIQYF. For the CDR3, the DNA is TGCGCCAGCAGCTTAAGCCCCGGGACTAGCGGGAGCCTAGCCAAAAACATTCAGTACTTC. The genes are TRBV5-1 and TRBJ2-4, with 14 positions matching TRBD2. J was trimmed by 0 bases and V by 2 bases; bases with no gene match: 10. This CDR3 contains 20 residues. Germline V gene data show CDR1 as SGHRS and CDR2 as YFSETQ.

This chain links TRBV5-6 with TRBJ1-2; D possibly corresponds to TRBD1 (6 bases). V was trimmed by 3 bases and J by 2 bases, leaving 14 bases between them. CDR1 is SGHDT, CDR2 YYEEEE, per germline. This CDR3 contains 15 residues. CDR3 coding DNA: TGTGCCAGCAGCTCGTTTGGGACACTGAACTATGGCTACACCTTC. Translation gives CASSSFGTLNYGYTF.

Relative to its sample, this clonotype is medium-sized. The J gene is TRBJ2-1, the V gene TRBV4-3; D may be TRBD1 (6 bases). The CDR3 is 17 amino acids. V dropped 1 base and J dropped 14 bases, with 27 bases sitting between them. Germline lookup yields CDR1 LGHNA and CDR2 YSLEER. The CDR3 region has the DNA TGCGCCAGCAGCCAAGGTCCGGTAACAGGGAAAAACGCGCCTAAGTTCTTC. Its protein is CASSQGPVTGKNAPKFF.

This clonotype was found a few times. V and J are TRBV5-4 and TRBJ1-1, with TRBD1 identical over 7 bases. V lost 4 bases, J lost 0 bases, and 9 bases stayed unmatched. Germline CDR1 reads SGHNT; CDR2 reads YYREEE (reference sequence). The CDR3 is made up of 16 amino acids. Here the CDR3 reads CASSPSRGNMNTEAFF. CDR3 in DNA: TGTGCCAGCAGCCCCTCCAGGGGGAACATGAACACTGAAGCTTTCTTT.

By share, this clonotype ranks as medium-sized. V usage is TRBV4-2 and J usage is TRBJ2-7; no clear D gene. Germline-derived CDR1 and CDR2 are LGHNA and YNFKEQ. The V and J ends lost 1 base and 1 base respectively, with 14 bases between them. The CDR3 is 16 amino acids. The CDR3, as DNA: TGTGCCAGCAGCCAAGTGGTGGGGAAGGGATCCTACGAGCAGTACTTC. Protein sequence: CASSQVVGKGSYEQYF.

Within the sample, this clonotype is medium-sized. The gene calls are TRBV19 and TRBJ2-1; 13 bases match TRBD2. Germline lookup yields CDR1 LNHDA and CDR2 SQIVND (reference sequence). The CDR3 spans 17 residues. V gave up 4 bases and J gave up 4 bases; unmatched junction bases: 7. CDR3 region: CASSKTSGGAGYNEQFF. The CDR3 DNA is TGTGCCAGTAGTAAAACTAGCGGGGGGGCTGGTTACAATGAGCAGTTCTTC.

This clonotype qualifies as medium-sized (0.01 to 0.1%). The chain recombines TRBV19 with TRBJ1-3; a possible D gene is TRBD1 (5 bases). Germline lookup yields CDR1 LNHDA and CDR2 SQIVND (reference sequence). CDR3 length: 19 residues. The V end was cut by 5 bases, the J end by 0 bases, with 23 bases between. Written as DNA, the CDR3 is TGTGCCAGTAGTTGGACCGGGACCTATACTGCGTCCTCTGGAAACACCATATATTTT. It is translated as CASSWTGTYTASSGNTIYF.

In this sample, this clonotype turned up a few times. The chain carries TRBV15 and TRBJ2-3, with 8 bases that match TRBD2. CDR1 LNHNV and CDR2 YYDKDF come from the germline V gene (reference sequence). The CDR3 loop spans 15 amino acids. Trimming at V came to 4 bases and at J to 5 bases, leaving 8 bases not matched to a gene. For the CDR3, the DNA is TGTGCCACCAGCAAAAGCGGGGCGGGGGGAGATACGCAGTATTTT. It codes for CATSKSGAGGDTQYF.

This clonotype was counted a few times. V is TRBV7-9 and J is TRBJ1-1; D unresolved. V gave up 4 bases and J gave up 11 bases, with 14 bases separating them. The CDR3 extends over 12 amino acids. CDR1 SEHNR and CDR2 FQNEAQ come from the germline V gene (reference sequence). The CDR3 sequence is CASSYGEGLAFF. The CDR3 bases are TGTGCCAGCAGCTATGGGGAGGGTTTGGCTTTCTTT. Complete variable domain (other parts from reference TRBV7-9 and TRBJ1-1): DTGVSQNPRHKITKRGQNVTFRCDPISEHNRLYWYRQTLGQGPEFLTYFQNEAQLEKSRLLSDRFSAERPKGSFSTLEIQRTEQGDSAMYLCASSYGEGLAFFGQGTRLTVV.

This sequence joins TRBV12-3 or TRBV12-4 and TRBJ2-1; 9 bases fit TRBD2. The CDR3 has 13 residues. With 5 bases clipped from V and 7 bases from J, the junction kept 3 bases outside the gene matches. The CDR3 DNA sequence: TGTGCCAGCAGTGCCGCGGGGGGGAATGAGCAGTTCTTC. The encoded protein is CASSAAGGNEQFF.

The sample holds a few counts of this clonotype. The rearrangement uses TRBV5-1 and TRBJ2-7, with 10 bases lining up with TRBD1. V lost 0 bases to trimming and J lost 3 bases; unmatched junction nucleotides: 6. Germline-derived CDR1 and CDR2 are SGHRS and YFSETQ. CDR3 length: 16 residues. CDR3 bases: TGCGCCAGCAGCTTGGGGCCTAGGGACAGGGGCTACGAGCAGTACTTC. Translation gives CASSLGPRDRGYEQYF.

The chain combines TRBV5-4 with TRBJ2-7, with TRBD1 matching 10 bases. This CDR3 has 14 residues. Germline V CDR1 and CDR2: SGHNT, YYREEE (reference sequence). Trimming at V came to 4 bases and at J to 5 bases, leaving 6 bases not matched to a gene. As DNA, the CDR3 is TGTGCCAGCAGCGGGCGGGACAGGGGCGACGAGCAGTACTTC. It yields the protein CASSGRDRGDEQYF. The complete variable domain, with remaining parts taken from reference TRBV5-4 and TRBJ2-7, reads ETGVTQSPTHLIKTRGQQVTLRCSSQSGHNTVSWYQQALGQGPQFIFQYYREEENGRGNFPPRFSGLQFPNYSSELNVNALELDDSALYLCASSGRDRGDEQYFGPGTRLTVT.

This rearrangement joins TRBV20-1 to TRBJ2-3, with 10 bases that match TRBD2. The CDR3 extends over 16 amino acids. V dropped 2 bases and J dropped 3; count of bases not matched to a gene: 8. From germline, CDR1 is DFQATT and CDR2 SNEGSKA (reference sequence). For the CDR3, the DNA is TGCAGTGCTAGACGTTTTCTAGCGGGAGAGACAGATACGCAGTATTTT. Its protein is CSARRFLAGETDTQYF.

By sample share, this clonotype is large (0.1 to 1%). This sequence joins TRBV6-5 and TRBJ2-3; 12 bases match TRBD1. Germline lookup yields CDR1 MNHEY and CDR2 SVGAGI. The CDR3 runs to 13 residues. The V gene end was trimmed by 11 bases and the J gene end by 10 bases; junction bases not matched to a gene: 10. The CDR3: CACKGTGGASQYF. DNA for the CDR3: TGTGCCTGCAAGGGGACAGGGGGCGCATCGCAGTATTTT.

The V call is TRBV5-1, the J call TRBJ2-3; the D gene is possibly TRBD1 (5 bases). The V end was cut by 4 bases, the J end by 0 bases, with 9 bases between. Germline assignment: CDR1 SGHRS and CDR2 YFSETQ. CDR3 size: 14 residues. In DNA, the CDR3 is TGCGCCAGCAGCCTCGGACAAAGCACAGATACGCAGTATTTT. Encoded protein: CASSLGQSTDTQYF.

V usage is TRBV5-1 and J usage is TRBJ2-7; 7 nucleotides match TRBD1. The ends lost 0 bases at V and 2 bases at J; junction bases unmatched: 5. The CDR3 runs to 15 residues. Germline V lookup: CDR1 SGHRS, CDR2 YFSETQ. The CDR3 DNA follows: TGCGCCAGCAGCTTGGGCCAGGGGGTAACCTACGAGCAGTACTTC. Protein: CASSLGQGVTYEQYF.

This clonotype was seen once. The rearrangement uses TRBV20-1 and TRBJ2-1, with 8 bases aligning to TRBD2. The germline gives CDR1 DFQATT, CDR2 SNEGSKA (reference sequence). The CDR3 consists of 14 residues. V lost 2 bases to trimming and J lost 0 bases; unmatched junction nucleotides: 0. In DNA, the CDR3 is TGCAGTGCTAGAACTAGCGGCTCCTACAATGAGCAGTTCTTC. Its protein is CSARTSGSYNEQFF.

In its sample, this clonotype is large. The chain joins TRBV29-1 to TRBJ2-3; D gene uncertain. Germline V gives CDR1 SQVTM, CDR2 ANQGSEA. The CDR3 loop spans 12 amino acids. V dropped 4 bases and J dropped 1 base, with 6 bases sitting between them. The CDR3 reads CSVGARTDTQYF. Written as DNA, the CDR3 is TGCAGCGTTGGGGCCCGCACAGATACGCAGTATTTT.

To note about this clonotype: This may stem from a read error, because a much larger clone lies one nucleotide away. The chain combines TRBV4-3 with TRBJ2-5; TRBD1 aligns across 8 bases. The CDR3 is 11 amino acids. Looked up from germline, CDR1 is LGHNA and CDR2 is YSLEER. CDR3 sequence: CASSGQGSTPF. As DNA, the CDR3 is TGCGCCAGCAGCGGACAGGGTTCCACGCCCTTC.

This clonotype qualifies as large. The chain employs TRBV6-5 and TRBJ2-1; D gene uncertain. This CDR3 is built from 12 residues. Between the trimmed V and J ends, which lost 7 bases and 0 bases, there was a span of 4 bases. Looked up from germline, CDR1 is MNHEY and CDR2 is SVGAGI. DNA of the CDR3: TGTGCCAGCAAGGGCTCCTACAATGAGCAGTTCTTC. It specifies CASKGSYNEQFF.

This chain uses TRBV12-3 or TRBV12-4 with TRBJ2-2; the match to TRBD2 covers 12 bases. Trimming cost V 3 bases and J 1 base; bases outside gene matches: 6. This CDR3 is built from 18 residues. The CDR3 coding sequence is TGTGCCAGCAGTTTGGCTAGCGGGGGGGCAATGAACACCGGGGAGCTGTTTTTT. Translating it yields CASSLASGGAMNTGELFF.

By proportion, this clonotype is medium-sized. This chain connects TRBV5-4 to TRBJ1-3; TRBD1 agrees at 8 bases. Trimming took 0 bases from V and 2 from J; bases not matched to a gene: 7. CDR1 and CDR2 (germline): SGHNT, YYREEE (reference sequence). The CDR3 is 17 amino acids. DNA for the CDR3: TGTGCCAGCAGCTTGGGGACAGGGATGGGTGCTGGAAACACCATATATTTT. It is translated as CASSLGTGMGAGNTIYF.

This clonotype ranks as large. The CDR3 is CATSRDPSATDTQYF. CDR3 in DNA: TGTGCCACCAGCAGAGATCCTTCAGCCACAGATACGCAGTATTTT. The chain links TRBV15 to TRBJ2-3; no reliable D call. The germline V and J ends were trimmed by 0 bases and 2 bases, with 9 bases remaining between them. CDR3 length: 15 residues. CDR1 is LNHNV and CDR2 is YYDKDF in the germline V gene (reference sequence).

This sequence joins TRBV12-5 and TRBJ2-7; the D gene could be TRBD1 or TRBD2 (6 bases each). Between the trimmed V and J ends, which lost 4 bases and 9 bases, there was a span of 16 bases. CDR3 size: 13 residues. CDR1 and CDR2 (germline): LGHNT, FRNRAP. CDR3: CASGYTAGGRQYF. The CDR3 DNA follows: TGTGCTAGTGGTTATACCGCCGGGGGCAGGCAGTACTTC.

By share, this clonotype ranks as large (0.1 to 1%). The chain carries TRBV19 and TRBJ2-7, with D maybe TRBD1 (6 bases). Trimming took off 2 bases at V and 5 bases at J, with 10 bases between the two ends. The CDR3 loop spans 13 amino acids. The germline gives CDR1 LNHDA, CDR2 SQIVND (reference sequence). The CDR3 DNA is TGTGCCAGTAGTATATCACAGGGCAACGAGCAGTACTTC. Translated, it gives CASSISQGNEQYF.

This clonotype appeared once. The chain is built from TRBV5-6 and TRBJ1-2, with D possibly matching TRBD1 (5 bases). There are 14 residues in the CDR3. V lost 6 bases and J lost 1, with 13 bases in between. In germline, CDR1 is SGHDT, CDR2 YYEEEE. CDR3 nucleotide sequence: TGTGCCAGCACTCTGGGCGGGGGTAACTATGGCTACACCTTC. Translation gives CASTLGGGNYGYTF.

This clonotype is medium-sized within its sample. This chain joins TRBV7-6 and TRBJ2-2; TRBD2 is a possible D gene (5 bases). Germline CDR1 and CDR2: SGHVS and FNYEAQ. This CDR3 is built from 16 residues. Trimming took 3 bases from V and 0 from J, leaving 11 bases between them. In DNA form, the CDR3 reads TGTGCCAGCAGCTTTGGAGCGGTTACGAACACCGGGGAGCTGTTTTTT. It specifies CASSFGAVTNTGELFF.

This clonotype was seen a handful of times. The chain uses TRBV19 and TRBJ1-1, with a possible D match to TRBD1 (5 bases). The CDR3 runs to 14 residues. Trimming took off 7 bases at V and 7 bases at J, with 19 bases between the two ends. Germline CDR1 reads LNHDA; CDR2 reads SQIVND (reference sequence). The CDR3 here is CASTLREDPFEAFF. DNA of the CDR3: TGTGCCAGTACCCTCAGGGAGGATCCCTTTGAAGCTTTCTTT.